Below, 22 T cell receptor beta chains from the same sample are listed, as sequenced in a study of T cells in Graves' hyperthyroidism and ophthalmopathy. Amplified TCR beta CDR3 regions derived from RNA transcripts. Primed by the HTBI set, a first-round RT-PCR was run on the TCR CDR3. TCRdb re-derived calls from the multiplex PCR reads in MiXCR, one entry per CDR3 protein. In the table there are about 560,000 distinct CDR3 sequences, 15% to 19% of which are singletons. Sequenced material: blood. The receptors stem from a woman aged 30 to 39 with Graves' hyperthyroidism.

The chain recombines TRBV6-1 with TRBJ1-6; D is ambiguous. V was clipped by 0 bases and J by 11 bases, with 14 bases between them. The CDR3 is 15 amino acids. Germline V gene lookup returns CDR1 MNHNS and CDR2 SASEGT. CDR3 region: CASSEAWEGIPPLHF. The CDR3 DNA reads as TGTGCCAGCAGTGAAGCTTGGGAGGGTATACCACCCCTCCACTTT.

This clonotype was seen ten or more times. The chain links TRBV20-1 to TRBJ2-3; 7 bases map to TRBD2. The CDR3 runs to 17 residues. Germline CDR1 DFQATT, CDR2 SNEGSKA (reference sequence). V shed 3 bases, J shed 1 base, and the junction held 13 bases outside the gene matches. CDR3 loop: CSASPGGSPLRTDTQYF. CDR3 coding DNA: TGCAGTGCTAGCCCGGGCGGGAGCCCTCTCCGCACAGATACGCAGTATTTT.

This clonotype was seen a handful of times. The genes are TRBV6-5 and TRBJ1-3; D not certain. Germline assignment: CDR1 MNHEY and CDR2 SVGAGI. V lost 2 bases and J 0 bases, leaving 8 bases between the germline ends. This CDR3 has 15 amino acids. The CDR3 sequence: CASSYRQPSGNTIYF. CDR3 nucleotides: TGTGCCAGCAGTTACAGGCAACCCTCTGGAAACACCATATATTTT.

The J gene is TRBJ1-2, the V gene TRBV19; TRBD1 aligns across 8 bases. Germline values: CDR1 LNHDA, CDR2 SQIVND (reference sequence). After removal of 10 bases from V and 8 bases from J, the junction contained 9 bases not matched to a gene. This CDR3 region has 12 residues. The CDR3 protein is CAIADRAKGYTF. For the CDR3, the DNA is TGTGCCATAGCGGACAGGGCCAAAGGCTACACCTTC. Based on the CDR3 plus reference TRBV19 and TRBJ1-2, the full variable domain is DGGITQSPKYLFRKEGQNVTLSCEQNLNHDAMYWYRQDPGQGLRLIYYSQIVNDFQKGDIAEGYSVSREKKESFPLTVTSAQKNPTAFYLCAIADRAKGYTFGSGTRLTVV.

This clonotype was observed at least ten times. This CDR3 reads CASRGAALNYGYTF. The DNA of the CDR3 is TGTGCCAGCAGAGGGGCAGCTCTTAACTATGGCTACACCTTC. V is TRBV28 and J is TRBJ1-2; possible D gene TRBD1, 5 bases. This CDR3 is 14 amino acids long. Germline-derived CDR1 and CDR2 are MDHEN and SYDVKM. Trimming took 6 bases from V and 1 from J, leaving 12 bases between them.

Many counts were recorded for this clonotype. J is TRBJ2-7 and V is TRBV18; unclear D gene. V was cut by 0 bases and J by 0 bases, with 6 bases left in between. From germline, CDR1 is KGHSH and CDR2 LQKENI. The CDR3 sequence is 14 residues long. This CDR3 reads CASSPPGPSYEQYF. CDR3 bases: TGTGCCAGCTCACCACCGGGTCCCTCCTACGAGCAGTACTTC.

This clonotype was picked up many times. This chain links TRBV20-1 with TRBJ2-4; TRBD2 aligns across 11 bases. Germline CDR1 reads DFQATT; CDR2 reads SNEGSKA (reference sequence). The trim removed 1 base at V and 0 bases at J, leaving 8 bases unmatched. This CDR3 is built from 18 residues. The CDR3 coding sequence is TGCAGTGCTAGAGGGATAGCGGGAGGGCCAGGAGCCAAAAACATTCAGTACTTC. It specifies CSARGIAGGPGAKNIQYF.

This clonotype was observed at least ten times. V gene TRBV20-1 combines with J gene TRBJ2-3; D might be TRBD2 (5 bases). The CDR3 is made up of 16 amino acids. The V end lost 0 bases, the J end lost 3 bases, and 16 bases lay between the germline ends. Germline V CDR1 and CDR2: DFQATT, SNEGSKA (reference sequence). The CDR3 DNA reads TGCAGTGCTAGAGATCCGAGGGAATGGGGAACAGATACGCAGTATTTT. Its protein product is CSARDPREWGTDTQYF.

Here the CDR3 reads CASSLEGMDTEAFF. In DNA, the CDR3 is TGTGCCAGCAGCTTGGAGGGGATGGACACTGAAGCTTTCTTT. The chain links TRBV5-6 to TRBJ1-1; the D gene is possibly TRBD1 (5 bases). CDR3 length: 14 amino acids. Trimming pared 0 bases from V and 3 bases from J, leaving 9 bases between. Germline loops: CDR1 SGHDT, CDR2 YYEEEE.

This clonotype has a count of ten or more. The chain recombines TRBV11-2 with TRBJ2-5; the D gene is possibly TRBD2 (5 bases). With 5 bases removed from V and 5 bases from J, the gap between germline ends came to 18 bases. The CDR3 length is 15 residues. The V gene's germline CDR1 is SGHAT and CDR2 FQNNGV. The CDR3 reads CASSLGGRGRETQYF. As DNA, the CDR3 is TGTGCCAGCAGCCTAGGTGGCCGGGGAAGGGAGACCCAGTACTTC. Full variable domain (remainder filled in from reference TRBV11-2 and TRBJ2-5): EAGVAQSPRYKIIEKRQSVAFWCNPISGHATLYWYQQILGQGPKLLIQFQNNGVVDDSQLPKDRFSAERLKGVDSTLKIQPAKLEDSAVYLCASSLGGRGRETQYFGPGTRLLVL.

This clonotype was seen at least ten times. The J gene is TRBJ2-3, the V gene TRBV11-2; 8 positions agree with TRBD2. Trimming removed 5 bases from V and 5 bases from J; junction bases left unmatched: 6. CDR3 size: 14 residues. Germline V CDR1 and CDR2: SGHAT, FQNNGV. The CDR3 region is CASSLRGAGDTQYF. The CDR3 DNA follows: TGTGCCAGCAGCCTGCGGGGGGCGGGAGATACGCAGTATTTT. The full variable domain, its missing parts supplied by reference TRBV11-2 and TRBJ2-3, is EAGVAQSPRYKIIEKRQSVAFWCNPISGHATLYWYQQILGQGPKLLIQFQNNGVVDDSQLPKDRFSAERLKGVDSTLKIQPAKLEDSAVYLCASSLRGAGDTQYFGPGTRLTVL.

This clonotype was seen many times. CDR3 loop: CASSHASPDTEAFF. In DNA form, the CDR3 reads TGTGCCAGCAGCCACGCCAGCCCTGACACTGAAGCTTTCTTT. This chain links TRBV7-9 with TRBJ1-1; D is ambiguous. Trimming removed 5 bases at V and 3 bases at J, with 13 bases between. Germline V CDR1 and CDR2: SEHNR, FQNEAQ (reference sequence). The CDR3 has 14 residues.

The table lists this clonotype with many counts. The chain employs TRBV12-3 or TRBV12-4 and TRBJ2-3, with D uncertain. There are 15 residues in the CDR3. The V and J ends lost 4 bases and 5 bases respectively, with 16 bases between them. CDR3 residues: CASSSSLVSQDTQYF. In DNA, the CDR3 is TGTGCCAGCAGTTCTTCATTAGTAAGTCAAGATACGCAGTATTTT.

This clonotype was counted only a few times. The chain couples TRBV6-1 to TRBJ2-3, with a possible D match to TRBD1 (5 bases). CDR1 and CDR2 (germline): MNHNS, SASEGT. CDR3 length equals 14 residues. Trimming stripped 7 bases from V and 2 bases from J, with 13 bases between. CDR3 sequence: CASTPQGYTDTQYF. The CDR3 bases are TGTGCCAGCACCCCTCAGGGATACACAGATACGCAGTATTTT.

This clonotype has a count of ten or more. This chain connects TRBV27 to TRBJ2-7, with 9 positions matching TRBD1. Germline V gene sequence: CDR1 MNHEY, CDR2 SMNVEV (reference sequence). The CDR3 has 14 amino acids. The junction had 9 bases not matched to a gene; V was cut back by 7 bases and J by 5 bases. Here the CDR3 DNA reads TGTGCCAGCACTACCGGGACAGGGTACGACGAGCAGTACTTC. This encodes CASTTGTGYDEQYF.

The rearrangement links TRBV6-6 to TRBJ1-4, with a tentative D call TRBD1 (5 bases). With 0 bases removed from V and 3 bases from J, the gap between germline ends came to 11 bases. The germline V gene encodes CDR1 MNHNY and CDR2 SVGAGI (reference sequence). This CDR3 has 16 residues. CDR3 protein: CASSYSTDRSNEKLFF. In DNA form, the CDR3 reads TGTGCCAGCAGTTACTCGACCGACAGATCTAATGAAAAACTGTTTTTT.

This clonotype turned up a few times. V and J are TRBV20-1 and TRBJ2-1; D may be TRBD2 (5 bases). The CDR3 runs 17 residues. Trimming pared 0 bases from V and 2 bases from J, leaving 17 bases between. Per germline, CDR1 DFQATT and CDR2 SNEGSKA (reference sequence). As DNA, the CDR3 is TGCAGTGCTAGAGATTCCGAGGGCCTAACGGCCTACAATGAGCAGTTCTTC. Translating gives CSARDSEGLTAYNEQFF.

This clonotype was counted only a few times. The chain combines TRBV6-1 with TRBJ1-5; TRBD1 is a possible D gene (5 bases). CDR1 is MNHNS, CDR2 SASEGT, per germline. V was shortened by 3 bases and J by 5 bases, with 8 bases between the two germline ends. The CDR3 consists of 13 residues. CDR3 protein: CASSEGGDQPQHF. DNA of the CDR3: TGTGCCAGCAGTGAGGGAGGGGATCAGCCCCAGCATTTT.

This CDR3 reads CASSLSSLSGELFF. The CDR3 nucleotides are TGTGCCAGCAGCTTATCGTCCCTCTCTGGGGAGCTGTTTTTT. V and J are TRBV13 and TRBJ2-2; D not certain. CDR1 and CDR2 from the germline V gene are PRHDT and FYEKMQ (reference sequence). V lost 2 bases to trimming and J lost 8 bases, with 12 bases between them. The CDR3 spans 14 residues. The whole variable domain, filled in from reference TRBV13 and TRBJ2-2, reads AAGVIQSPRHLIKEKRETATLKCYPIPRHDTVYWYQQGPGQDPQFLISFYEKMQSDKGSIPDRFSAQQFSDYHSELNMSSLELGDSALYFCASSLSSLSGELFFGEGSRLTVL.

The chain links TRBV6-1 to TRBJ2-5, with 9 bases aligning to TRBD2. Trimming at V came to 5 bases and at J to 5 bases, leaving 9 bases not matched to a gene. This CDR3 has 15 residues. Germline V gene lookup returns CDR1 MNHNS and CDR2 SASEGT. As DNA, the CDR3 is TGTGCCAGCAGTAAACTAGCGGGCAGAGATGAGACCCAGTACTTC. Translation: CASSKLAGRDETQYF.

This clonotype was detected ten times or more. The chain couples TRBV27 to TRBJ2-5; D unresolved. V was shortened by 5 bases and J by 1 base, with 14 bases between the two germline ends. The CDR3 covers 15 residues. The germline CDR1 and CDR2 sequences are MNHEY and SMNVEV (reference sequence). CDR3 residues: CASSPLWSGQETQYF. Written as DNA, the CDR3 is TGTGCCAGCAGTCCCCTCTGGTCAGGCCAAGAGACCCAGTACTTC.

As for this clonotype: A much larger clone is a single base away; this may be a read error. This rearrangement joins TRBV30 to TRBJ1-5, with D tentatively TRBD1 (5 bases). CDR3 length: 14 amino acids. Germline V gene lookup returns CDR1 GTSNPN and CDR2 SVGIG (reference sequence). The CDR3 DNA sequence: TGTGCCTGGTCACGGGACGGTAGCAATCAGCCCCGGCATTTT. It yields the protein CAWSRDGSNQPRHF.